A single TCR beta chain is shown here with its context. Its antigen is still unknown. It was with 60 Vbeta and 13 Jbeta primers that the PCR ran. Some clones are missing from TCRdb's copy, which holds only in-frame ones; the method was immunoSEQ multiplex PCR. The repertoire includes nearly 110,000 clones, about 70% of them detected once, and around 6.4% sits in the top ten. This specimen belongs to a study of cytomegalovirus exposure and HLA in healthy donors. About the study: Genotyping showed roughly 77% of a few hundred donors falling in the Caucasian-associated ancestry cluster. Broader study findings: Excluded were some V segments that proved indistinguishable, including TRBV6-2 and TRBV6-3. From TCR beta sequences, most subjects' HLA-A and HLA-B alleles were reportedly predicted accurately. Researchers reported in a later analysis that common viral pathogens appeared linked to several top clusters.

The CDR3 spans 14 residues. The V gene's germline CDR1 is SGHVS and CDR2 FQNEAQ. Trimming took 6 bases from V and 0 from J, leaving 12 bases between them. Sequencing input: PBMCs. The genes are TRBV7-8 and TRBJ2-7; D possibly corresponds to TRBD2 (6 bases). This TCR was sampled from a woman aged 50 to 60 in good health and CMV-seropositive. The CDR3 is CASRHGGSSYEQYF. The CDR3 nucleotides are TGTGCCAGCAGGCATGGGGGGAGCTCCTACGAGCAGTACTTC. The variable domain in full, completed from reference TRBV7-8 and TRBJ2-7, reads GAGVSQSPRYKVAKRGQDVALRCDPISGHVSLFWYQQALGQGPEFLTYFQNEAQLDKSGLPSDRFFAERPEGSVSTLKIQRTQQEDSAVYLCASRHGGSSYEQYFGPGTRLTVT.